This T cell receptor (beta chain) comes out of a study of blood T cell repertoires in COVID-19. About the research overall: Sample material is recorded as cDNA or gDNA derived from T cells, B-cell-depleted T cells, or PBMCs.

Cohort assignment relied on participant-reported clinical history. Germline V gives CDR1 SEHNR, CDR2 FQNEAQ (reference sequence). V lost 2 bases and J lost 3; bases outside the gene matches: 12. The CDR3 length is 19 residues. Clones were sequenced by immunoSEQ multiplex PCR, and TCRdb holds only the in-frame ones, with some missing. The sample includes hundreds of thousands of clones, about 88% seen only once; the top ten take around 2.7%. This clone occurred a few times. This clonotype was sampled from a man in his fifties or sixties who had recovered from COVID-19. The chain employs TRBV7-9 and TRBJ1-5; TRBD1 agrees at 11 bases. Sequencing was carried out using PBMCs or T cells enriched from blood (not recorded which). The CDR3 sequence: CASSLSRTGGRLDNQPQHF. CDR3 DNA sequence: TGTGCCAGCAGCTTATCCCGGACAGGGGGCCGACTGGACAATCAGCCCCAGCATTTT.